A single sample gave rise to the 19 T cell receptor beta chains below, sequenced in a study of cytomegalovirus exposure and HLA in healthy donors. TCRdb's copy holds only in-frame clones and misses some; the assay was immunoSEQ multiplex PCR. This table has some 180,000 clones, about 81% appearing once. Sequencing was done on a sample of PBMCs. The receptors originated from a woman aged 25 to 39 in good health and CMV-seronegative.

This chain links TRBV6-4 with TRBJ1-2, with 8 nucleotides matching TRBD1. This CDR3 comprises 15 residues. CDR1 and CDR2 (germline): MRHNA, SNTAGT. After removal of 4 bases from V and 2 bases from J, the junction contained 6 bases not matched to a gene. CDR3 sequence: CASSAGGGGNYGYTF. The CDR3 region has the DNA TGTGCCAGCAGTGCAGGGGGCGGAGGAAACTATGGCTACACCTTC.

The genes are TRBV11-3 and TRBJ2-7; 8 bases fit TRBD1. V shed 0 bases and J 0 bases; nucleotides not matched to a gene: 4. CDR1 is SGHNT, CDR2 YENEEA, per germline. This CDR3 is built from 16 residues. This chain's CDR3 is CASSLDRTGSSYEQYF. The CDR3 coding sequence is TGTGCCAGCAGCTTAGACCGGACAGGGAGCTCCTACGAGCAGTACTTC.

V is TRBV4-1 and J is TRBJ1-4, with D tentatively TRBD1 (6 bases). Trimming removed 2 bases at V and 6 bases at J, with 13 bases between. Germline V gene data show CDR1 as MGHRA and CDR2 as YSYEKL. The CDR3 loop spans 15 amino acids. The CDR3 loop is CASSQSGGKDEKLFF. The CDR3 nucleotides are TGCGCCAGCAGCCAAAGCGGGGGCAAAGATGAAAAACTGTTTTTT.

The rearrangement joins TRBV6-4 to TRBJ2-3, with 10 nucleotides matching TRBD2. Germline lookup yields CDR1 MRHNA and CDR2 SNTAGT. V gave up 6 bases and J gave up 4 bases; unmatched junction bases: 13. This CDR3 has 17 amino acids. The CDR3 sequence is CASSSGGLAGVPDTQYF. DNA for the CDR3: TGTGCCAGCAGCTCCGGAGGGCTAGCGGGGGTTCCAGATACGCAGTATTTT.

This clone was seen only a few times. This chain connects TRBV7-9 to TRBJ2-7; D is ambiguous. Germline-derived CDR1 and CDR2 are SEHNR and FQNEAQ (reference sequence). V was clipped by 5 bases and J by 3 bases, with 11 bases between them. This CDR3 is built from 13 residues. The CDR3 DNA follows: TGTGCCAGCAGCCCCCCCAGGAACTACGAGCAGTACTTC. Translated: CASSPPRNYEQYF.

This clone has just one count. This rearrangement joins TRBV5-6 to TRBJ2-3; 12 nucleotides match TRBD2. The CDR3 has 16 amino acids. The germline V gene encodes CDR1 SGHDT and CDR2 YYEEEE. Trimming cost V 4 bases and J 2 bases; bases outside gene matches: 5. The CDR3 spells CASSIPSGRVTDTQYF. The CDR3 nucleotides are TGTGCCAGCAGCATCCCTAGCGGGAGGGTCACAGATACGCAGTATTTT.

The chain has TRBV11-2 and TRBJ2-7; D unclear. The CDR3 extends over 11 amino acids. Germline assignment: CDR1 SGHAT and CDR2 FQNNGV. The ends were cut back, 8 bases at V and 7 bases at J, with 12 bases in the middle. The CDR3 DNA sequence: TGTGCCAGCGGCAGGTCGTGGGAGCAGTACTTC. This translates into CASGRSWEQYF.

The chain has TRBV29-1 and TRBJ1-3, with 8 bases identical to TRBD1. Germline CDR1 is SQVTM and CDR2 is ANQGSEA. The CDR3 contains 14 residues. V lost 7 bases and J lost 8; bases outside the gene matches: 13. The CDR3 region is CSADLGQGGDTIYF. The DNA for the CDR3 is TGCAGCGCTGACCTCGGACAGGGAGGGGACACCATATATTTT.

The chain combines TRBV7-2 with TRBJ2-7; 8 bases fit TRBD2. The CDR3 sequence is 16 residues long. Germline V gives CDR1 SGHTA, CDR2 FQGNSA. V was pared by 3 bases and J by 0 bases, with 7 bases of the junction left unmatched. This chain's CDR3 is CASSFQSGTSSYEQYF. For the CDR3, the DNA is TGTGCCAGCAGCTTCCAGTCCGGGACTAGCTCCTACGAGCAGTACTTC. The variable domain in full, completed from reference TRBV7-2 and TRBJ2-7, reads GAGVSQSPSNKVTEKGKDVELRCDPISGHTALYWYRQSLGQGLEFLIYFQGNSAPDKSGLPSDRFSAERTGGSVSTLTIQRTQQEDSAVYLCASSFQSGTSSYEQYFGPGTRLTVT.

The rearrangement joins TRBV4-2 to TRBJ1-5, with D perhaps matching TRBD1 (5 bases). V gave up 0 bases and J gave up 6 bases, with 9 bases separating them. CDR3 length: 14 amino acids. The V gene's germline CDR1 is LGHNA and CDR2 YNFKEQ. CDR3 DNA: TGTGCCAGCAGCCAAGAAGGGGTCCTTCAGCCCCAGCATTTT. Translation: CASSQEGVLQPQHF.

The chain employs TRBV19 and TRBJ2-5; 8 positions match TRBD2. Germline-derived CDR1 and CDR2 are LNHDA and SQIVND (reference sequence). Losses at the gene ends were 5 bases for V and 2 bases for J; bases not matched to a gene: 10. This CDR3 comprises 16 residues. The DNA for the CDR3 is TGTGCCAGTAGTGGAGGAGTAGCGGGAACTCAAGAGACCCAGTACTTC. Its protein product is CASSGGVAGTQETQYF.

This rearrangement joins TRBV30 to TRBJ1-5; the D is unclear. V lost 0 bases to trimming and J lost 1 base, with 4 bases between them. This CDR3 region has 13 residues. Germline CDR1 GTSNPN, CDR2 SVGIG (reference sequence). CDR3 bases: TGTGCCTGGAGTGTTCAGAGCAATCAGCCCCAGCATTTT. It encodes CAWSVQSNQPQHF.

The chain recombines TRBV5-8 with TRBJ2-3, with TRBD2 matching over 9 bases. V shed 2 bases, J shed 9 bases, and the junction held 10 bases outside the gene matches. Germline loops: CDR1 SGHTS, CDR2 YDEGEE. The CDR3 consists of 15 residues. The CDR3 region has the DNA TGTGCCAGCAGCTTAAGAGGAGCGGGGGGTGGGACGCAGTATTTT. As protein: CASSLRGAGGGTQYF.

The chain employs TRBV7-9 and TRBJ2-7; 10 positions match TRBD2. The junction had 5 bases not matched to a gene; V was cut back by 5 bases and J by 1 base. This CDR3 has 15 residues. Germline assignment: CDR1 SEHNR and CDR2 FQNEAQ (reference sequence). The CDR3 reads CASSPSGSRSYEQYF. CDR3 sequence (DNA): TGTGCCAGCAGCCCTAGCGGGAGCCGGTCCTACGAGCAGTACTTC.

This chain uses TRBV7-8 with TRBJ1-6; TRBD1 agrees at 9 bases. The CDR3 extends over 16 amino acids. Germline values: CDR1 SGHVS, CDR2 FQNEAQ. Losses at the gene ends were 5 bases for V and 6 bases for J; bases not matched to a gene: 8. CDR3 coding DNA: TGTGCCAGCAGCAGCCTCACAGGGGGCAGTAATTCACCCCTCCACTTT. It translates to CASSSLTGGSNSPLHF.

The gene calls are TRBV13 and TRBJ2-3; weak D call: TRBD2 (6 bases). Trimming left V 7 bases short and J 1 base short, with 9 bases between. The CDR3 length is 13 residues. Germline CDR1 is PRHDT and CDR2 is FYEKMQ (reference sequence). CDR3 sequence reads: CASKTGGTDTQYF. CDR3 sequence (DNA): TGTGCCAGCAAAACGGGGGGCACAGATACGCAGTATTTT.

J is TRBJ2-2 and V is TRBV7-6; 7 bases map to TRBD2. CDR1 is SGHVS, CDR2 FNYEAQ, per germline. The CDR3 loop spans 16 amino acids. Losses at the gene ends were 1 base for V and 5 bases for J; bases not matched to a gene: 7. DNA for the CDR3: TGTGCCAGCAGCTTAGTTCTGCAGGGAGGGACCGGGGAGCTGTTTTTT. This codes for CASSLVLQGGTGELFF.

This clone was counted between two and nine times. Other DNA sequences in the sample encode the same CDR3. V and J are TRBV6-5 and TRBJ1-5; 7 positions agree with TRBD1. The V gene's germline CDR1 is MNHEY and CDR2 SVGAGI. J was trimmed by 6 bases and V by 6 bases; bases with no gene match: 5. The CDR3 is 13 amino acids. As DNA, the CDR3 is TGTGCCAGCAGGGAGGGGGCACTTCAGCCCCAGCATTTT. This encodes CASREGALQPQHF.

The chain carries TRBV5-1 and TRBJ2-3, with TRBD1 matching 7 bases. Germline CDR1 is SGHRS and CDR2 is YFSETQ. CDR3 length: 17 amino acids. V shed 0 bases and J 1 base; nucleotides not matched to a gene: 8. The CDR3, as DNA: TGCGCCAGCAGCTTGGCGACAGGGAGTATGGGCACAGATACGCAGTATTTT. It yields the protein CASSLATGSMGTDTQYF.